This T cell receptor (beta chain) was observed in a study of CD8 T cells in Susac syndrome. The authors carried out high-throughput sequencing of TCR beta. They applied it to CD8+ and CD4+ T cells obtained from blood. After extraction with the RNeasy kit, roughly 0.5 to 1 ug of the RNA was reverse transcribed using random hexamers. MiXCR, run by TCRdb on the immunoSEQ multiplex PCR reads, gives a single entry per CDR3 protein. The table has 160,000 or so distinct CDR3 sequences, approximately 93% seen once. V was shortened by 1 base and J by 3 bases, with 6 bases between the two germline ends. Germline values: CDR1 SGDLS, CDR2 YYNGEE. CDR3 size: 13 residues.

Material for sequencing was CD4+ T cells from PBMCs. The receptor was derived from a human donor with multiple sclerosis. The gene calls are TRBV9 and TRBJ2-3; D not certain. DNA of the CDR3: TGTGCCAGCAGCGTATCCTTGACAGATACGCAGTATTTT. It is translated as CASSVSLTDTQYF.